These 2 T cell receptor beta chains originate from one sample sequenced in a study of cytomegalovirus exposure and HLA in healthy donors. PCR amplification relied on 60 Vbeta primers (plus 13 Jbeta primers). Clones were sequenced by immunoSEQ multiplex PCR, and TCRdb holds only the in-frame ones, with some missing. The sample contains some 36,000 clones, over 60% of which appear only once. The sequenced material came from PBMCs. These receptors were taken from a man aged 30 to 45 in good health and CMV-seronegative.

This clone was recorded many times. The J gene is TRBJ2-7, the V gene TRBV6-1; 9 bases align to TRBD1. Losses at the gene ends were 0 bases for V and 5 bases for J; bases not matched to a gene: 8. This CDR3 spans 16 amino acids. Looked up from germline, CDR1 is MNHNS and CDR2 is SASEGT. This CDR3 reads CASSEASGTGFDEQYF. Written as DNA, the CDR3 is TGTGCCAGCAGTGAAGCCTCGGGGACAGGGTTCGACGAGCAGTACTTC.

This chain joins TRBV10-3 and TRBJ2-2, with 7 bases matching TRBD1. Germline CDR1 is ENHRY and CDR2 is SYGVKD. CDR3 length: 16 amino acids. V shed 3 bases and J 3 bases; nucleotides not matched to a gene: 7. CDR3 bases: TGTGCCATCAGTGACTCAGACAGGGAGTACACCGGGGAGCTGTTTTTT. Protein product: CAISDSDREYTGELFF.